This T cell receptor (beta chain) was recorded in a study of cytomegalovirus exposure and HLA in healthy donors. The overall study: An earlier analysis found roughly 110 million unique TCR beta sequences from approximately 190 million T cells. Whole-study results and caveats: The authors later found TCR association rates varying by HLA locus, with DRB1 most and HLA-C fewest. There were reportedly fewer N-insertions in an Asian-associated ancestry cluster than the approximately 600-donor mean, in a later analysis.

Trimming removed 0 bases from V and 3 bases from J; junction bases left unmatched: 6. From germline, CDR1 is SGHRS and CDR2 YFSETQ. This CDR3 contains 15 residues. Comment on this clone: Its antigen is unidentified.

The study ran its PCR with 60 Vbeta and 13 Jbeta primers. Produced via immunoSEQ multiplex PCR; TCRdb's table is partial and in-frame only. Here the sample table reports 40,000 to 45,000 clones. This clonotype was obtained from a woman aged 25-40 years in good health and CMV-seronegative. Sequencing was carried out using PBMCs. This sequence joins TRBV5-1 and TRBJ2-7; 7 positions agree with TRBD1. DNA of the CDR3: TGCGCCAGCAGCTTGGGGGGGACAGAAGACTACGAGCAGTACTTC. Amino acids: CASSLGGTEDYEQYF.